This T cell receptor beta chain was documented in a study of cytomegalovirus exposure and HLA in healthy donors. A word on this clone: Its antigen is unidentified.

This CDR3 region has 13 residues. PCR involved 60 Vbeta and 13 Jbeta primers. The repertoire was sequenced with immunoSEQ multiplex PCR; TCRdb's copy has only in-frame clones and lacks some. The sample has about 180,000 clones, 82% seen once. Findings of the study overall: Most sequenced TCRs were rare (though some public TCRs occurred in many donors). Donors were assumed by presence/absence analyses to have roughly uniform sequencing depth. Among TCR beta chains, those listed as cytomegalovirus-associated numbered over 150.

The sequencing input was PBMCs. The gene calls are TRBV12-2 and TRBJ2-3; the table gives TRBD2 as D, unverified against the DNA. TRBV12-2 is termed a pseudogene. The origin of this receptor is a man in his forties in good health and CMV-seronegative. In DNA, the CDR3 is TGTGCAAGTCGCTCCTATGGCACAGATACGCAGTATTTT. Translated, it gives CASRSYGTDTQYF.